The sequence of this TCR beta chain was determined in a study of T-cell reconstitution after alpha-beta-depleted transplantation in children. CDR1 and CDR2 (germline): DFQATT, SNEGSKA (reference sequence). This CDR3 has 14 residues. Unmatched junction bases numbered 1, after V lost 0 bases and J lost 3 bases. Preparation of the TCRbeta library involved a method that used unique molecular identifiers. Using its own MiXCR run on the PCR reads, TCRdb lists one record per CDR3 protein. The sample records hundreds of thousands of distinct CDR3 sequences, roughly 17% being singletons. This clonotype was detected many times.

The chain employs TRBV20-1 and TRBJ2-7, with 11 bases lining up with TRBD2. The specimen comprised PBMCs from the stem cell graft donor, sampled from the stem cell graft. The TCR sequence derives from a human donor who donated a stem cell graft to a child with acute myeloid leukemia. The CDR3 sequence is CSARDLAGGYEQYF. The CDR3 bases are TGCAGTGCTAGAGATCTAGCGGGGGGCTACGAGCAGTACTTC.